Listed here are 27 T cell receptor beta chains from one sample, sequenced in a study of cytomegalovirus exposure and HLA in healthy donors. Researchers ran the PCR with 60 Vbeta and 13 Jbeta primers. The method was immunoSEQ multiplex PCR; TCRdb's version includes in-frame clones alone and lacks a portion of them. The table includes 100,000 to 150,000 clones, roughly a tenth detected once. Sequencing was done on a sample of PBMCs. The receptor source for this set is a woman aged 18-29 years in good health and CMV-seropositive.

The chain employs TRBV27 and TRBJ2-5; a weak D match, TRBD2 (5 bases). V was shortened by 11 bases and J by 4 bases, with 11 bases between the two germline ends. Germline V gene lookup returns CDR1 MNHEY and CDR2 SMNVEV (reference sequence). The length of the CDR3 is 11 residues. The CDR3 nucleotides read TGTGCCCTACAAGCGGTAGAGACCCAGTACTTC. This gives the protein CALQAVETQYF.

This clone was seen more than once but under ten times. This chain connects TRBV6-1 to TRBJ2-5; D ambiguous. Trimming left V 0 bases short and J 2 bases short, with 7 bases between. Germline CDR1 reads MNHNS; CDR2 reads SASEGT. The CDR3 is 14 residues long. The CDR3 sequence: CASSEAFLQETQYF. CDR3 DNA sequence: TGTGCCAGCAGTGAAGCCTTTCTACAAGAGACCCAGTACTTC.

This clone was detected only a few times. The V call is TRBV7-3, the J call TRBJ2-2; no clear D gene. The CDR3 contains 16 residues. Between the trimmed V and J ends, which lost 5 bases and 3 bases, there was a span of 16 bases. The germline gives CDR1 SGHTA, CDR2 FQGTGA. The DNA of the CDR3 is TGTGCCAGCAGCCCGACCCCTAGTCGGGACACCGGGGAGCTGTTTTTT. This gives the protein CASSPTPSRDTGELFF.

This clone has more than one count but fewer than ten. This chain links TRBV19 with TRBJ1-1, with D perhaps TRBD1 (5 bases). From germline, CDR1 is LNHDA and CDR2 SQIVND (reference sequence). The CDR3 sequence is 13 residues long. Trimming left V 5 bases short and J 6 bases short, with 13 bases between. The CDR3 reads CASSARGHAEAFF. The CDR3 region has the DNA TGTGCCAGTAGTGCAAGGGGTCACGCTGAAGCTTTCTTT.

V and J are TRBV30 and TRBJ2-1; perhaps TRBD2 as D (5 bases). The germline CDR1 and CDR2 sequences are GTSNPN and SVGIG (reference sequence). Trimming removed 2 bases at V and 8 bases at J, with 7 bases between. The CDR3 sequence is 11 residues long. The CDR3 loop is CAWSSSDEQFF. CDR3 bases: TGTGCCTGGAGTAGTAGCGATGAGCAGTTCTTC.

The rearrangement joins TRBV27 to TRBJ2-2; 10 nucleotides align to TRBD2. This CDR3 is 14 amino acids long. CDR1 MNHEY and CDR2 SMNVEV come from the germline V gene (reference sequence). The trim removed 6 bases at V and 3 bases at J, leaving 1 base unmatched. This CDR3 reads CASRLAGHTGELFF. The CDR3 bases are TGTGCCAGCAGACTAGCGGGACACACCGGGGAGCTGTTTTTT.

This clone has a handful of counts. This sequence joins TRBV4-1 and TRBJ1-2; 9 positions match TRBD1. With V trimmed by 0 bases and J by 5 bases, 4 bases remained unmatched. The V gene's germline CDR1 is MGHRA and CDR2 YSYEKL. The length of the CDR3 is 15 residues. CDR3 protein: CASSQDEDRGYGYTF. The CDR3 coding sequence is TGCGCCAGCAGCCAAGATGAGGACAGGGGATATGGCTACACCTTC.

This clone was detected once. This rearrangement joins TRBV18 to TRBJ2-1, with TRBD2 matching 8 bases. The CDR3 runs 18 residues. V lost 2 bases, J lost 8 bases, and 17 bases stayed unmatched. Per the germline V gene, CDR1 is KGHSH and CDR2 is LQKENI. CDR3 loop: CASSPVLPAGEVVHEQFF. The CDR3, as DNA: TGTGCCAGCTCACCAGTGTTACCAGCGGGAGAAGTGGTACATGAGCAGTTCTTC.

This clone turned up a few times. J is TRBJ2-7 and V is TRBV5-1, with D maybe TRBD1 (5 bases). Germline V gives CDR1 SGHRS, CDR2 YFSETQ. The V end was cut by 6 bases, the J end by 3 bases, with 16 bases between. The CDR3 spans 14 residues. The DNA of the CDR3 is TGCGCCAGCAATTCAGGGTTGGTGGGCTACGAGCAGTACTTC. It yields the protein CASNSGLVGYEQYF. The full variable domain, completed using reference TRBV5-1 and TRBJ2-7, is KAGVTQTPRYLIKTRGQQVTLSCSPISGHRSVSWYQQTPGQGLQFLFEYFSETQRNKGNFPGRFSGRQFSNSRSEMNVSTLELGDSALYLCASNSGLVGYEQYFGPGTRLTVT.

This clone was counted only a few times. The CDR3: CASSGGLPEAFF. In DNA form, the CDR3 reads TGTGCCAGCAGTGGAGGACTGCCTGAAGCTTTCTTT. The rearrangement uses TRBV28 and TRBJ1-1; D unclear. Trimming shortened V by 5 bases and J by 6 bases, and 10 bases separated the two germline ends. Germline V gene sequence: CDR1 MDHEN, CDR2 SYDVKM. The CDR3 is 12 amino acids.

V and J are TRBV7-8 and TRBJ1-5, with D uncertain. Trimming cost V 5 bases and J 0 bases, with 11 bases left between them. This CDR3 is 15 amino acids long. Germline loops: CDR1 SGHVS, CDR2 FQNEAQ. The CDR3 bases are TGTGCCAGCAGCCTCGGGAGGTTTAGCAATCAGCCCCAGCATTTT. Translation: CASSLGRFSNQPQHF.

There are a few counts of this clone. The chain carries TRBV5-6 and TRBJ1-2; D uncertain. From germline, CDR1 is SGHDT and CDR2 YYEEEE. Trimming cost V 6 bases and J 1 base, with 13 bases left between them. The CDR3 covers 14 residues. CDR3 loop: CASNAGGINYGYTF. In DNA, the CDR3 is TGTGCCAGCAACGCCGGCGGGATTAACTATGGCTACACCTTC.

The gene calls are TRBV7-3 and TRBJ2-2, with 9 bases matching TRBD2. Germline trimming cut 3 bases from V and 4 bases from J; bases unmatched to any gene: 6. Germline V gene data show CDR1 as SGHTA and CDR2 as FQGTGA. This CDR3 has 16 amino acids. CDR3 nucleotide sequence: TGTGCCAGCAGCTTTAGCGGGAGCGTTGGCACCGGGGAGCTGTTTTTT. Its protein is CASSFSGSVGTGELFF.

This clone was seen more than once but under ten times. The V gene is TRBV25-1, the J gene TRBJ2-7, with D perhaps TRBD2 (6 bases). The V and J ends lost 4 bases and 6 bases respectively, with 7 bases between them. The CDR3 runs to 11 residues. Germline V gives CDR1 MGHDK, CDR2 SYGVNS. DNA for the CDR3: TGTGCCAGCAGTGGGGGAGGCGAGCAGTACTTC. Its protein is CASSGGGEQYF.

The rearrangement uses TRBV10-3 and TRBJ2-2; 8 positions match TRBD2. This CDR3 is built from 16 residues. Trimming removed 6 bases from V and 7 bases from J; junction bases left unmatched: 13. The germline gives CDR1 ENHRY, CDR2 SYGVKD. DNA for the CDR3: TGTGCCATCAGCCCAAGGCAAGCGGGAGCCGGCGGGGAGCTGTTTTTT. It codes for CAISPRQAGAGGELFF.

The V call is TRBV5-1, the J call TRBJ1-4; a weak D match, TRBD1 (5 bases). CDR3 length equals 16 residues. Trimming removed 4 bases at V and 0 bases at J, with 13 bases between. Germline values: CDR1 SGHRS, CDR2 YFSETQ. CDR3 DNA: TGCGCCAGCAGCCCGGAGGGGCTCGCAACTAATGAAAAACTGTTTTTT. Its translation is CASSPEGLATNEKLFF.

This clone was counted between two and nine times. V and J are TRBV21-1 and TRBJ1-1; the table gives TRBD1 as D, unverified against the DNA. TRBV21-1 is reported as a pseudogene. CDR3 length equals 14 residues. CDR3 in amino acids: CASSNRGSGTEAFF. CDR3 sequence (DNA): TGTGCCAGCAGCAACAGGGGGTCGGGGACTGAAGCTTTCTTT.

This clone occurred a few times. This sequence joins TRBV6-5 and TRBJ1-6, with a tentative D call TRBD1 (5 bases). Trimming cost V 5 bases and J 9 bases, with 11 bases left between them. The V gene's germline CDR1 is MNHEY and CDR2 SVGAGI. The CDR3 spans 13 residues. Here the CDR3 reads CASSPGGGSPLHF. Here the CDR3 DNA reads TGTGCCAGCAGTCCGGGGGGAGGTTCACCCCTCCACTTT.

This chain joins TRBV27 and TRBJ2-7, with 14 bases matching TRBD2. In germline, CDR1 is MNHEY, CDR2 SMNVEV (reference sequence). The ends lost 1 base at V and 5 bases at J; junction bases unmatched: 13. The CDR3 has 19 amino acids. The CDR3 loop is CASSLLAGGTSGSIHEQYF. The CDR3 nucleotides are TGTGCCAGCAGTTTATTAGCTGGGGGGACTAGCGGGAGTATCCACGAGCAGTACTTC.

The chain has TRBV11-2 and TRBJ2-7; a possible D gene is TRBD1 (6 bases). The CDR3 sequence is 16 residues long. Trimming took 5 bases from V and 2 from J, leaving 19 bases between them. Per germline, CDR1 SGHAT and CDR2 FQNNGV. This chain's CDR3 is CASSTGQSIGAYEQYF. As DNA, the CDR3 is TGTGCCAGCAGCACCGGACAGTCTATAGGAGCCTACGAGCAGTACTTC.

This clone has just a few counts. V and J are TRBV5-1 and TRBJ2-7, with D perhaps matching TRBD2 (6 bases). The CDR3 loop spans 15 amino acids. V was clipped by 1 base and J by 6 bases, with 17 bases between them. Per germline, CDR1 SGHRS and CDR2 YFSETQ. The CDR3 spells CASSLTGEVPLEQYF. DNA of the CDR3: TGCGCCAGCAGCTTGACGGGGGAGGTACCCCTCGAGCAGTACTTC. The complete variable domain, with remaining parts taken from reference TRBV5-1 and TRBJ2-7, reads KAGVTQTPRYLIKTRGQQVTLSCSPISGHRSVSWYQQTPGQGLQFLFEYFSETQRNKGNFPGRFSGRQFSNSRSEMNVSTLELGDSALYLCASSLTGEVPLEQYFGPGTRLTVT.

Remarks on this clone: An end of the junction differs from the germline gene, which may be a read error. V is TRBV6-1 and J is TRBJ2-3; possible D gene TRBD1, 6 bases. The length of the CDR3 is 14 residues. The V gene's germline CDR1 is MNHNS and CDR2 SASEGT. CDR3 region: CASRIQGFPDTRYF. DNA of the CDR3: TGTGCCAGCAGGATACAGGGATTTCCAGATACGCGGTATTTT.

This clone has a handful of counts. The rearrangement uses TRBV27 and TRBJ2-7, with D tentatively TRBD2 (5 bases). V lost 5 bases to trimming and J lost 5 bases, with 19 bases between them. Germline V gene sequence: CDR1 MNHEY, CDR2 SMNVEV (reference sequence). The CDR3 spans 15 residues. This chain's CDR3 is CASSPPGSIGDEQYF. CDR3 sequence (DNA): TGTGCCAGCAGTCCTCCGGGCTCCATCGGGGACGAGCAGTACTTC.

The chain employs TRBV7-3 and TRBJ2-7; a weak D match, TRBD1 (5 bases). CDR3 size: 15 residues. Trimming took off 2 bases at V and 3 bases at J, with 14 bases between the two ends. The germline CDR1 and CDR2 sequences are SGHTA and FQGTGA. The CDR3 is CASSLGQGSVYEQYF. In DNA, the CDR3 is TGTGCCAGCAGCTTAGGTCAGGGTAGTGTCTACGAGCAGTACTTC.

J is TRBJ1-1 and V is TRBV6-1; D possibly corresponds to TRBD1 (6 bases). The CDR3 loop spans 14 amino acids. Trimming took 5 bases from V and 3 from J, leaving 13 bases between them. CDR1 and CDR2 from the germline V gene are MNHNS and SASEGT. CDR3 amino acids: CASSPGDWDTEAFF. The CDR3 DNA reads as TGTGCCAGCAGTCCAGGGGATTGGGACACTGAAGCTTTCTTT.

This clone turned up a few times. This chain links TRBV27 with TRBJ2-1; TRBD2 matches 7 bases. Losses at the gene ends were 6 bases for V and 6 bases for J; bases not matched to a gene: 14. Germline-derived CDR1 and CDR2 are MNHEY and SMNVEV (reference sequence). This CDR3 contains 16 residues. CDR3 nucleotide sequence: TGTGCCAGCAGCTCACCCCCGGGACTACTCGGCAATGAGCAGTTCTTC. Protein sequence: CASSSPPGLLGNEQFF.

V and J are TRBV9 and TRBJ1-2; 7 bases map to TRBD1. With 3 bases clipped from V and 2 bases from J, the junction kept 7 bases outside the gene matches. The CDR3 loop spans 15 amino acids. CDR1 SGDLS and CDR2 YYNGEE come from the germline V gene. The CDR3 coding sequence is TGTGCCAGCAGCGCCTGGCTGGGACAGAACTATGGCTACACCTTC. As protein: CASSAWLGQNYGYTF.